These T cell receptor beta chains were read from a single sample in a study of PD-L1 blockade in urothelial cancer. TCRdb keeps only in-frame clones here, not all; method: immunoSEQ multiplex PCR. The table records fewer than 50,000 clones, 80% to 95% of them present only once. The sequencing here drew on PBMCs, taken around atezolizumab (anti-PD-L1) treatment. The receptors originated from a man between 65 and 80 years old with urothelial cancer. Both conserved end residues are part of each CDR3. The D gene is left open where the match is weak. Clone size, where shown, is once, few, many, or a class for clones that have expanded.

v_call: TRBV10-3
d_call: .
j_call: TRBJ2-1
clone_size: .
cdr3_length: 13
cdr3_aa: CASTGTSYNEQFF
cdr3_nt: TGTGCCAGCACCGGGACTTCTTACAATGAGCAGTTCTTC

v_call: TRBV5-6
d_call: .
j_call: TRBJ2-1
clone_size: .
cdr3_length: 13
cdr3_aa: CASPRVALDEQFF
cdr3_nt: TGTGCCAGCCCACGGGTAGCGCTGGATGAGCAGTTCTTC

v_call: TRBV5-4
d_call: TRBD2
j_call: TRBJ2-3
clone_size: .
cdr3_length: 17
cdr3_aa: CASSFRLAGVSTDTQYF
cdr3_nt: TGTGCCAGCAGCTTTAGACTAGCGGGGGTGTCCACAGATACGCAGTATTTT

v_call: TRBV6-1
d_call: .
j_call: TRBJ1-2
clone_size: .
cdr3_length: 14
cdr3_aa: CASSEWGSNYGYTF
cdr3_nt: TGTGCCAGCAGTGAATGGGGCAGTAACTATGGCTACACCTTC

v_call: TRBV6-6
d_call: TRBD1
j_call: TRBJ2-5
clone_size: .
cdr3_length: 16
cdr3_aa: CASSYGQGYIQETQYF
cdr3_nt: TGTGCCAGCAGCTACGGACAGGGTTACATCCAAGAGACCCAGTACTTC

v_call: TRBV7-3
d_call: .
j_call: TRBJ2-2
clone_size: .
cdr3_length: 14
cdr3_aa: CASRRTANTGELFF
cdr3_nt: TGTGCCAGCAGGAGAACAGCGAACACCGGGGAGCTGTTTTTT

v_call: TRBV11-2
d_call: TRBD1
j_call: TRBJ2-3
clone_size: .
cdr3_length: 15
cdr3_aa: CASMGTGTSTDTQYF
cdr3_nt: TGTGCCAGCATGGGGACAGGGACCAGCACAGATACGCAGTATTTT

v_call: TRBV9
d_call: .
j_call: TRBJ2-3
clone_size: .
cdr3_length: 14
cdr3_aa: CASSVLGGGDTQYF
cdr3_nt: TGTGCCAGCAGCGTATTAGGAGGTGGAGATACGCAGTATTTT

v_call: TRBV5-1
d_call: TRBD1
j_call: TRBJ1-1
clone_size: few
cdr3_length: 16
cdr3_aa: CASSSKGASLNTEAFF
cdr3_nt: TGCGCCAGCAGCTCCAAGGGGGCAAGTTTGAACACTGAAGCTTTCTTT

v_call: TRBV19
d_call: .
j_call: TRBJ2-2
clone_size: .
cdr3_length: 18
cdr3_aa: CASSITWVSGPNTGELFF
cdr3_nt: TGTGCCAGTAGTATAACGTGGGTAAGCGGGCCCAACACCGGGGAGCTGTTTTTT

v_call: TRBV5-4
d_call: .
j_call: TRBJ2-2
clone_size: .
cdr3_length: 15
cdr3_aa: CASSLAGVSTGELFF
cdr3_nt: TGTGCCAGCAGCTTGGCGGGAGTTAGCACCGGGGAGCTGTTTTTT

v_call: TRBV5-1
d_call: .
j_call: TRBJ2-5
clone_size: once
cdr3_length: 14
cdr3_aa: CASSPGQIQETQYF
cdr3_nt: TGCGCCAGCAGTCCTGGACAGATCCAAGAGACCCAGTACTTC

v_call: TRBV7-9
d_call: TRBD2
j_call: TRBJ2-1
clone_size: .
cdr3_length: 14
cdr3_aa: CASSFLAGRYEQFF
cdr3_nt: TGTGCCAGCAGCTTCCTAGCGGGAAGGTATGAGCAGTTCTTC

v_call: TRBV5-1
d_call: TRBD2
j_call: TRBJ2-3
clone_size: .
cdr3_length: 16
cdr3_aa: CASSKGLAGATDTQYF
cdr3_nt: TGCGCCAGCAGCAAGGGACTAGCGGGAGCAACAGATACGCAGTATTTT

v_call: TRBV28
d_call: .
j_call: TRBJ2-5
clone_size: .
cdr3_length: 16
cdr3_aa: CASSPTPGHDDSFQYF
cdr3_nt: TGTGCCAGCAGTCCCACGCCGGGACACGACGACAGTTTCCAGTACTTC

v_call: TRBV5-1
d_call: .
j_call: TRBJ1-1
clone_size: .
cdr3_length: 15
cdr3_aa: CASSTQGGPNTEAFF
cdr3_nt: TGCGCCAGCAGCACTCAAGGAGGGCCGAACACTGAAGCTTTCTTT

v_call: TRBV27
d_call: .
j_call: TRBJ1-1
clone_size: .
cdr3_length: 13
cdr3_aa: CASSLNRDTEAFF
cdr3_nt: TGTGCCAGCAGTTTAAACAGGGACACTGAAGCTTTCTTT

v_call: TRBV27
d_call: .
j_call: TRBJ2-7
clone_size: .
cdr3_length: 14
cdr3_aa: CASSLSFDPTEQYF
cdr3_nt: TGTGCCAGCAGTTTATCGTTTGACCCGACAGAGCAGTACTTC

v_call: TRBV7-6
d_call: TRBD2
j_call: TRBJ2-5
clone_size: few
cdr3_length: 16
cdr3_aa: CASSSPGLAGVETQYF
cdr3_nt: TGTGCCAGCAGCTCCCCGGGACTAGCGGGTGTGGAGACCCAGTACTTC

v_call: TRBV20-1
d_call: .
j_call: TRBJ2-7
clone_size: .
cdr3_length: 11
cdr3_aa: CSAGDSWEQYF
cdr3_nt: TGCAGTGCTGGGGACTCCTGGGAGCAGTACTTC

v_call: TRBV30
d_call: .
j_call: TRBJ1-5
clone_size: .
cdr3_length: 14
cdr3_aa: CAWSVQQWEQPQHF
cdr3_nt: TGTGCCTGGAGTGTACAACAGTGGGAGCAGCCCCAGCATTTT

v_call: TRBV7-6
d_call: .
j_call: TRBJ2-1
clone_size: .
cdr3_length: 14
cdr3_aa: CASSLETSGNEQFF
cdr3_nt: TGTGCCAGCAGCTTAGAGACATCGGGGAATGAGCAGTTCTTC

v_call: TRBV30
d_call: TRBD2
j_call: TRBJ2-2
clone_size: .
cdr3_length: 16
cdr3_aa: CAWMVQGLAGTGELFF
cdr3_nt: TGTGCCTGGATGGTCCAGGGACTAGCGGGCACCGGGGAGCTGTTTTTT

v_call: TRBV5-1
d_call: TRBD2
j_call: TRBJ2-3
clone_size: .
cdr3_length: 15
cdr3_aa: CASSLAGGREDTQYF
cdr3_nt: TGCGCCAGCAGCTTGGCCGGCGGGAGAGAAGATACGCAGTATTTT

v_call: TRBV29-1
d_call: TRBD1
j_call: TRBJ2-7
clone_size: .
cdr3_length: 13
cdr3_aa: CSFTRDSTYEQYF
cdr3_nt: TGCAGCTTTACCCGGGACAGTACATACGAGCAGTACTTC

v_call: TRBV5-1
d_call: .
j_call: TRBJ1-1
clone_size: .
cdr3_length: 15
cdr3_aa: CASSLNTLANTEAFF
cdr3_nt: TGCGCCAGCAGCTTAAATACCCTGGCAAACACTGAAGCTTTCTTT

v_call: TRBV6-1
d_call: .
j_call: TRBJ2-1
clone_size: .
cdr3_length: 14
cdr3_aa: CASTLGGAGNEQFF
cdr3_nt: TGTGCCAGCACCTTAGGGGGGGCAGGCAATGAGCAGTTCTTC

v_call: TRBV5-1
d_call: TRBD1
j_call: TRBJ1-3
clone_size: .
cdr3_length: 15
cdr3_aa: CASSPGGSSGNTIYF
cdr3_nt: TGCGCCAGCAGCCCAGGGGGGTCCTCTGGAAACACCATATATTTT

v_call: TRBV18
d_call: TRBD2
j_call: TRBJ2-2
clone_size: .
cdr3_length: 19
cdr3_aa: CASSPLGLAGVKNTGELFF
cdr3_nt: TGTGCCAGCTCACCGCTAGGACTAGCGGGAGTTAAGAACACCGGGGAGCTGTTTTTT

v_call: TRBV5-1
d_call: TRBD1
j_call: TRBJ1-2
clone_size: .
cdr3_length: 14
cdr3_aa: CASRGQLGDYGYTF
cdr3_nt: TGCGCCAGCAGGGGACAGTTAGGGGACTATGGCTACACCTTC

v_call: TRBV27
d_call: TRBD2
j_call: TRBJ2-3
clone_size: .
cdr3_length: 15
cdr3_aa: CASRNAGGLPDTQYF
cdr3_nt: TGTGCCAGCAGGAACGCGGGAGGGCTCCCAGATACGCAGTATTTT

v_call: TRBV7-9
d_call: .
j_call: TRBJ1-1
clone_size: .
cdr3_length: 15
cdr3_aa: CASSQTWRGYTEAFF
cdr3_nt: TGTGCCAGCAGCCAGACCTGGAGAGGATACACTGAAGCTTTCTTT

v_call: TRBV11-2
d_call: .
j_call: TRBJ2-7
clone_size: once
cdr3_length: 16
cdr3_aa: CASSASRTVTSYEQYF
cdr3_nt: TGTGCCAGCAGCGCCTCACGGACCGTTACTAGTTACGAGCAGTACTTC

v_call: TRBV10-3
d_call: .
j_call: TRBJ2-1
clone_size: .
cdr3_length: 15
cdr3_aa: CAISDRADSYNEQFF
cdr3_nt: TGTGCCATCAGTGACAGGGCGGATTCCTACAATGAGCAGTTCTTC

v_call: TRBV5-6
d_call: TRBD2
j_call: TRBJ2-1
clone_size: .
cdr3_length: 16
cdr3_aa: CASSPTGTSGANEQFF
cdr3_nt: TGTGCCAGCAGCCCGACCGGGACTAGCGGGGCAAATGAGCAGTTCTTC

v_call: TRBV11-2
d_call: TRBD1
j_call: TRBJ2-1
clone_size: .
cdr3_length: 15
cdr3_aa: CASSLGRGSYNEQFF
cdr3_nt: TGTGCCAGCAGCTTAGGCAGGGGGTCCTACAATGAGCAGTTCTTC

v_call: TRBV15
d_call: .
j_call: TRBJ2-2
clone_size: few
cdr3_length: 15
cdr3_aa: CATSRGGSNTGELFF
cdr3_nt: TGTGCCACCAGCAGAGGAGGCAGCAACACCGGGGAGCTGTTTTTT

v_call: TRBV30
d_call: .
j_call: TRBJ2-1
clone_size: .
cdr3_length: 15
cdr3_aa: CAWSIGAVSYNEQFF
cdr3_nt: TGTGCCTGGAGCATAGGGGCGGTTTCCTACAATGAGCAGTTCTTC

v_call: TRBV7-6
d_call: .
j_call: TRBJ2-7
clone_size: .
cdr3_length: 15
cdr3_aa: CASSSKGGGFDEQYF
cdr3_nt: TGTGCCAGCAGCTCAAAGGGAGGAGGGTTCGACGAGCAGTACTTC

v_call: TRBV13
d_call: TRBD2
j_call: TRBJ2-5
clone_size: .
cdr3_length: 12
cdr3_aa: CASSRGVETQYF
cdr3_nt: TGTGCCAGCAGTCGGGGGGTCGAGACCCAGTACTTC

v_call: TRBV4-1
d_call: TRBD1
j_call: TRBJ2-6
clone_size: .
cdr3_length: 17
cdr3_aa: CASSQGETGSGANVLTF
cdr3_nt: TGCGCCAGCAGCCAAGGGGAGACAGGGTCTGGGGCCAACGTCCTGACTTTC

v_call: TRBV7-3
d_call: TRBD1
j_call: TRBJ2-1
clone_size: .
cdr3_length: 13
cdr3_aa: CASSLRDRGEQFF
cdr3_nt: TGTGCCAGCAGCTTAAGGGACAGGGGTGAGCAGTTCTTC

v_call: TRBV27
d_call: TRBD1
j_call: TRBJ1-2
clone_size: .
cdr3_length: 13
cdr3_aa: CASSPTGNNGYTF
cdr3_nt: TGTGCCAGCAGCCCGACAGGGAACAATGGCTACACCTTC

v_call: TRBV9
d_call: TRBD1
j_call: TRBJ1-4
clone_size: .
cdr3_length: 14
cdr3_aa: CASSRQGGNEKLFF
cdr3_nt: TGTGCCAGCAGCCGCCAGGGGGGTAATGAAAAACTGTTTTTT

v_call: TRBV1
d_call: .
j_call: TRBJ2-2
clone_size: .
cdr3_length: 15
cdr3_aa: CTSSKAGLNTGELFF
cdr3_nt: TGCACCAGCAGCAAGGCAGGTCTGAACACCGGGGAGCTGTTTTTT

v_call: TRBV19
d_call: TRBD2
j_call: TRBJ2-1
clone_size: .
cdr3_length: 17
cdr3_aa: CASSSSSSGRTYNEQFF
cdr3_nt: TGTGCCAGTAGTTCCTCCTCTAGCGGGAGGACCTACAATGAGCAGTTCTTC

v_call: TRBV5-6
d_call: .
j_call: TRBJ1-2
clone_size: .
cdr3_length: 14
cdr3_aa: CASSMDGLFYGYTF
cdr3_nt: TGTGCCAGCAGCATGGACGGACTATTCTATGGCTACACCTTC

v_call: TRBV5-1
d_call: .
j_call: TRBJ2-2
clone_size: .
cdr3_length: 15
cdr3_aa: CASSLELRSTGELFF
cdr3_nt: TGCGCCAGCAGCTTGGAGCTACGGAGCACCGGGGAGCTGTTTTTT

v_call: TRBV28
d_call: .
j_call: TRBJ2-1
clone_size: .
cdr3_length: 16
cdr3_aa: CASSLLATGLHNEQFF
cdr3_nt: TGTGCCAGCAGTCTCCTCGCGACGGGACTTCACAATGAGCAGTTCTTC